The 13 T cell receptor beta chains below all came from one sample that was sequenced in a study of CD8 T cells in ankylosing spondylitis. Regarding the study as a whole: What seemed typical of ankylosing spondylitis blood was a TCR beta motif built from under 10 highly homologous variants.

Antigens of these TCRs are unknown. TCRdb re-called the 5' RACE reads through MiXCR, storing one row per CDR3 protein. The sample yields some 450,000 distinct CDR3 sequences, roughly 17% seen once. The sample taken for sequencing was blood, either unsorted or a sorted T cell fraction (not recorded which). Receptor source: a male donor with ankylosing spondylitis.

This clonotype was seen many times. The chain couples TRBV9 to TRBJ2-2; D is tentatively TRBD1 or TRBD2 (5 bases each). V was pared by 2 bases and J by 5 bases, with 13 bases between. This CDR3 region has 15 residues. Germline V gene sequence: CDR1 SGDLS, CDR2 YYNGEE. CDR3 loop: CASSVSGRETGELFF. CDR3 bases: TGTGCCAGCAGCGTTTCGGGGCGCGAAACCGGGGAGCTGTTTTTT.

The chain carries TRBV7-6 and TRBJ2-1; TRBD2 matches at 9 bases. CDR3 length: 15 residues. Trimming took 5 bases from V and 5 from J; bases not matched to a gene: 7. Germline V lookup: CDR1 SGHVS, CDR2 FNYEAQ. The CDR3 nucleotides read TGTGCCAGCAGCCCCTCTAGCGGGGCTAACAATGAGCAGTTCTTC. It codes for CASSPSSGANNEQFF.

This clonotype was picked up a small number of times. The chain links TRBV28 to TRBJ1-1, with D uncertain. The CDR3 runs to 13 residues. The germline V and J ends were trimmed by 8 bases and 1 base, with 11 bases remaining between them. The germline gives CDR1 MDHEN, CDR2 SYDVKM. CDR3 DNA sequence: TGTGCCAGCTTGGGAGGGAGGAACACTGAAGCTTTCTTT. This encodes CASLGGRNTEAFF.

This clonotype was observed a handful of times. CDR3 sequence: CASSFRFNEQFF. Here the CDR3 DNA reads TGTGCCAGCAGTTTTAGATTCAATGAGCAGTTCTTC. The chain carries TRBV12-3 or TRBV12-4 and TRBJ2-1; D is unclear. The germline V and J ends were trimmed by 3 bases and 6 bases, with 6 bases remaining between them. CDR3 length: 12 residues.

This clonotype was picked up many times. J is TRBJ1-2 and V is TRBV7-2, with D perhaps TRBD1 (6 bases). V was cut by 1 base and J by 6 bases, with 9 bases left in between. Germline V gene data show CDR1 as SGHTA and CDR2 as FQGNSA. This CDR3 has 13 amino acids. The CDR3 sequence: CASSLVRGDGYTF. CDR3 coding DNA: TGTGCCAGCAGCTTAGTCAGGGGCGATGGCTACACCTTC.

This chain links TRBV24-1 with TRBJ2-3, with no clear D. The germline gives CDR1 KGHDR, CDR2 SFDVKD. This CDR3 spans 12 amino acids. V was clipped by 9 bases and J by 4 bases, with 10 bases between them. The CDR3 loop is CATASGPDTQYF. The CDR3 DNA reads TGTGCCACCGCGTCAGGCCCAGATACGCAGTATTTT.

The chain combines TRBV2 with TRBJ1-2; the match to TRBD1 covers 8 bases. V was pared by 1 base and J by 4 bases, with 5 bases of the junction left unmatched. Germline V lookup: CDR1 SNHLY, CDR2 FYNNEI. CDR3 length: 15 amino acids. The CDR3 spells CASSEEAGGVYGYTF. The CDR3 nucleotides read TGTGCCAGCAGTGAAGAGGCAGGGGGCGTCTATGGCTACACCTTC.

The V gene is TRBV11-2, the J gene TRBJ2-5; TRBD2 matches at 8 bases. The CDR3 consists of 18 residues. The junction had 15 bases not matched to a gene; V was cut back by 5 bases and J by 1 base. Germline V gene data show CDR1 as SGHAT and CDR2 as FQNNGV. The CDR3 sequence is CASSPRAPWSGGQETQYF. The CDR3 DNA reads TGTGCCAGCAGCCCAAGGGCCCCTTGGAGCGGGGGCCAAGAGACCCAGTACTTC.

The CDR3 nucleotides read TGTGCCAGCTCACCTAGACAGCCCGGTGAGCAGTTCTTC. It yields the protein CASSPRQPGEQFF. The gene calls are TRBV18 and TRBJ2-1, with a weak D call TRBD1 (5 bases). Germline values: CDR1 KGHSH, CDR2 LQKENI. There are 13 residues in the CDR3. V was trimmed by 3 bases and J by 9 bases, leaving 12 bases between them.

This sequence joins TRBV4-1 and TRBJ1-5; D remains unclear. The germline V and J ends were trimmed by 3 bases and 5 bases, with 8 bases remaining between them. Germline CDR1 reads MGHRA; CDR2 reads YSYEKL. There are 13 residues in the CDR3. The CDR3 region is CASSHEGYQPQHF. DNA for the CDR3: TGCGCCAGCAGCCATGAGGGTTATCAGCCCCAGCATTTT.

V and J are TRBV29-1 and TRBJ1-1; possible D gene TRBD1, 5 bases. The V gene's germline CDR1 is SQVTM and CDR2 ANQGSEA. The CDR3 is 13 amino acids. Between the trimmed V and J ends, which lost 4 bases and 3 bases, there was a span of 12 bases. CDR3 sequence (DNA): TGCAGCGTTGTCAAGGGGCTTCACACTGAAGCTTTCTTT. Its translation: CSVVKGLHTEAFF.

J is TRBJ1-1 and V is TRBV20-1; D uncertain. CDR3 length: 11 amino acids. V was clipped by 0 bases and J by 4 bases, with 3 bases between them. Germline V gene data show CDR1 as DFQATT and CDR2 as SNEGSKA (reference sequence). The CDR3 loop reads CSAREGTEAFF. The DNA of the CDR3 is TGCAGTGCTAGAGAGGGCACTGAAGCTTTCTTT.

The chain has TRBV12-5 and TRBJ1-2; 7 bases are shared with TRBD1. CDR1 and CDR2 (germline): LGHNT, FRNRAP. With 2 bases clipped from V and 7 bases from J, the junction kept 7 bases outside the gene matches. The CDR3 consists of 14 residues. The CDR3 DNA sequence: TGTGCTAGTGGTTTGTCGGGACAGCGACCTGGCTACACCTTC. It encodes CASGLSGQRPGYTF. Full variable domain (missing parts from reference TRBV12-5 and TRBJ1-2): DARVTQTPRHKVTEMGQEVTMRCQPILGHNTVFWYRQTMMQGLELLAYFRNRAPLDDSGMPKDRFSAEMPDATLATLKIQPSEPRDSAVYFCASGLSGQRPGYTFGSGTRLTVV.